This T cell receptor beta chain was sequenced during a study of cytomegalovirus exposure and HLA in healthy donors. General study findings and limits: Within the data, a cluster of highly shared sequence variants was likely a sequencing artifact. Reportedly, TCR beta sequences accurately predicted HLA-A and HLA-B alleles in most subjects. The study listed approximately 170 cytomegalovirus-associated TCR beta chains.

V was pared by 5 bases and J by 4 bases, with 7 bases of the junction left unmatched. Germline CDR1 MGHRA, CDR2 YSYEKL. This CDR3 spans 15 amino acids. The PCR used 60 Vbeta and 13 Jbeta primers. TCRdb's table, derived via immunoSEQ multiplex PCR, lists solely in-frame clones and lacks some. The sample has 180,000 or so clones; roughly four fifths are singletons. On this clone itself: Its antigen remains unknown.

The TCR comes from a boy aged 2 to 10 in good health and CMV-seronegative. The rearrangement links TRBV4-1 to TRBJ1-3, with 8 bases fitting TRBD1. Specimen: PBMCs. CDR3 sequence reads: CASSVQGAPGNTIYF. In DNA form, the CDR3 reads TGCGCCAGCAGCGTGCAGGGGGCGCCAGGAAACACCATATATTTT.